These 3 T cell receptor beta chains were sequenced from one sample in a study of Graves' ophthalmopathy and Graves' hyperthyroidism. TCR beta CDR3 regions were amplified from RNA transcripts. HTBI primers served in a first-round RT-PCR, which a second-round multiplex PCR followed. TCRdb recomputed calls from the multiplex PCR reads with MiXCR, one row per CDR3 protein. The sample carries roughly 610,000 distinct CDR3 sequences, about 24% recorded once. Source material: peripheral blood. These TCRs come from a woman between 18 and 29 years old with stable Graves' hyperthyroidism. Some clones in this sample may be carry-over from other donors' samples.

The CDR3 coding sequence is TGTGCCAGCAGCTTATCGTTGGAGATGGAGACCCAGTACTTC. Translated: CASSLSLEMETQYF. The chain carries TRBV7-9 and TRBJ2-5, with D uncertain. V lost 2 bases to trimming and J lost 5 bases, with 12 bases between them. The CDR3 runs to 14 residues. Germline assignment: CDR1 SEHNR and CDR2 FQNEAQ (reference sequence).

The rearrangement links TRBV27 to TRBJ1-2; TRBD1 is a possible D gene (6 bases). V dropped 5 bases and J dropped 6 bases, with 16 bases sitting between them. From germline, CDR1 is MNHEY and CDR2 SMNVEV (reference sequence). The CDR3 is 14 amino acids. CDR3 protein: CASSPHRAEHGYTF. The CDR3 coding sequence is TGTGCCAGCAGTCCCCACAGGGCTGAGCATGGCTACACCTTC.

This clonotype was observed at least ten times. This chain uses TRBV12-3 or TRBV12-4 with TRBJ2-7; perhaps TRBD1 as D (6 bases). This CDR3 is 14 amino acids long. Trimming cost V 8 bases and J 0 bases, with 14 bases left between them. This CDR3 is CASGVSGVSYEQYF. CDR3 coding DNA: TGTGCCAGCGGGGTCTCAGGGGTCTCCTACGAGCAGTACTTC.